This section outlines one T cell receptor (beta chain) sequence together with its context. The target antigen is unknown. These data originate in a study of blood T cells in healthy people across ages. Overall study results and limits: Diversity was higher, and naive CD4+ cells more numerous, in long-lived donors than in aged donors. Diversity estimated from one million T cells was considered an underestimate.

With a J-beta primer mix and a sample-barcoded 5' primer, a second PCR ran 7 to 11 cycles. A template-switch adaptor containing 12 random nucleotides labeled each cDNA molecule. From the 5' RACE reads, TCRdb called clonotypes with MiXCR, one entry per CDR3 protein. The sample holds 850,000 or so distinct CDR3 sequences; under 35% are singletons and the top ten take around a sixth. V gave up 3 bases and J gave up 4 bases; unmatched junction bases: 6. Germline values: CDR1 SGHAT, CDR2 FQNNGV. The CDR3 totals 16 residues. For every donor, a draw yielded approximately 9.9 milliliters of peripheral blood. The receptor's source is a woman of 80 years or more in good health. The sequenced sample consisted of blood. The rearrangement uses TRBV11-2 and TRBJ2-5; 12 nucleotides agree with TRBD1. Here the CDR3 reads CASSLEGTGGRETQYF. The CDR3 nucleotides read TGTGCCAGCAGCTTGGAAGGGACAGGGGGCCGAGAGACCCAGTACTTC.